Below are 18 T cell receptor beta chains sequenced from a single sample in a study of T cells in Graves' hyperthyroidism and ophthalmopathy. From RNA transcripts, TCR beta CDR3 regions were amplified. The HTBI set primed first-round TCR CDR3 RT-PCR. Each CDR3 protein gets one entry after TCRdb re-called the multiplex PCR reads with MiXCR. The sample records 250,000 to 400,000 distinct CDR3 sequences, about an eighth being singletons. Sequences were obtained from blood. These receptors originate from a middle-aged woman with Graves' ophthalmopathy.

Ten or more counts support this clonotype. The gene calls are TRBV11-3 and TRBJ1-1, with D perhaps matching TRBD1 (6 bases). Trimming took off 5 bases at V and 4 bases at J, with 17 bases between the two ends. CDR3 size: 15 residues. Per the germline V gene, CDR1 is SGHNT and CDR2 is YENEEA. The chain's CDR3 is CASSGWTATRTEAFF. The CDR3 DNA reads TGTGCCAGCAGCGGATGGACAGCAACCCGCACTGAAGCTTTCTTT. The full variable domain, its missing parts supplied by reference TRBV11-3 and TRBJ1-1, is EAGVVQSPRYKIIEKKQPVAFWCNPISGHNTLYWYLQNLGQGPELLIRYENEEAVDDSQLPKDRFSAERLKGVDSTLKIQPAELGDSAVYLCASSGWTATRTEAFFGQGTRLTVV.

This clonotype was recorded many times. This chain connects TRBV27 to TRBJ2-7; no firm D call. Germline V gives CDR1 MNHEY, CDR2 SMNVEV (reference sequence). Between the trimmed V and J ends, which lost 7 bases and 1 base, there was a span of 11 bases. The CDR3 loop spans 13 amino acids. The CDR3 coding sequence is TGTGCCAGCAAATTAGACGGATCCTACGAGCAGTACTTC. This sequence encodes CASKLDGSYEQYF.

The chain combines TRBV13 with TRBJ2-1; 11 bases agree with TRBD2. Germline CDR1 and CDR2: PRHDT and FYEKMQ (reference sequence). Trimming at V came to 5 bases and at J to 3 bases, leaving 3 bases not matched to a gene. The CDR3 has 15 residues. The CDR3 sequence: CASSPGLADYNEQFF. CDR3 sequence (DNA): TGTGCCAGCAGCCCGGGACTAGCGGACTACAATGAGCAGTTCTTC.

The CDR3 sequence is CASSYGELTGKSGYTF. The CDR3 DNA sequence: TGTGCCAGCAGTTACGGTGAACTCACAGGGAAGAGTGGCTACACCTTC. The genes are TRBV6-9 and TRBJ1-2, with TRBD1 as a possible D gene (6 bases). The CDR3 sequence is 16 residues long. Per the germline V gene, CDR1 is MNHGY and CDR2 is SVAAGI. The germline V and J ends were trimmed by 3 bases and 7 bases, with 21 bases remaining between them.

The chain is built from TRBV20-1 and TRBJ2-3; 14 bases are a match to TRBD2. CDR3 length: 18 amino acids. CDR1 and CDR2 (germline): DFQATT, SNEGSKA (reference sequence). The CDR3 nucleotides are TGCACCGTAATAAGCTTCTACTTGACTAGCGGGGGGGCGGATACGCAGTATTTT. It is translated as CTVISFYLTSGGADTQYF.

Concerning this clonotype: This may stem from a read error, because a much larger clone lies one nucleotide away. The rearrangement links TRBV7-8 to TRBJ2-2, with 13 nucleotides matching TRBD2. J was trimmed by 9 bases and V by 3 bases; bases with no gene match: 28. Germline CDR1 SGHVS, CDR2 FQNEAQ. The CDR3 sequence is 23 residues long. CDR3 sequence: CASSFRTGPLTPGLAGWTRELFF. The CDR3 nucleotides are TGTGCCAGCAGCTTTAGGACAGGACCCTTGACACCGGGACTAGCGGGATGGACCAGGGAGCTGTTTTTT.

This clonotype occurred many times. This chain links TRBV19 with TRBJ2-3; TRBD1 agrees at 8 bases. This CDR3 region has 16 residues. Trimming took 4 bases from V and 2 from J; bases not matched to a gene: 8. CDR1 and CDR2 from the germline V gene are LNHDA and SQIVND (reference sequence). This chain's CDR3 is CASSSNQGAVTDTQYF. The DNA for the CDR3 is TGTGCCAGTAGTAGTAATCAGGGGGCAGTCACAGATACGCAGTATTTT.

This clonotype was seen repeatedly, ten times or more. The chain employs TRBV28 and TRBJ2-2, with a weak D call TRBD1 (6 bases). Trimming cost V 5 bases and J 1 base, with 11 bases left between them. The CDR3 runs 15 residues. CDR1 and CDR2 (germline): MDHEN, SYDVKM. In nucleotides, the CDR3 is TGTGCCAGCAGTCTACCGACAGGGAACACCGGGGAGCTGTTTTTT. The encoded protein is CASSLPTGNTGELFF.

The chain couples TRBV20-1 to TRBJ2-4; D possibly corresponds to TRBD2 (6 bases). The CDR3 totals 14 residues. Per the germline V gene, CDR1 is DFQATT and CDR2 is SNEGSKA (reference sequence). The germline V and J ends were trimmed by 6 bases and 0 bases, with 12 bases remaining between them. The CDR3 coding sequence is TGCAGTGCGATGACTAGACTAGCCAAAAACATTCAGTACTTC. Residues: CSAMTRLAKNIQYF.

This clonotype is a singleton in its sample. The rearrangement links TRBV20-1 to TRBJ1-4; D is uncertain. This CDR3 contains 14 residues. Trimming removed 5 bases at V and 5 bases at J, with 15 bases between. CDR1 is DFQATT and CDR2 is SNEGSKA in the germline V gene (reference sequence). In DNA form, the CDR3 reads TGCAGTGCTTCACAGACATTAACGAATGAAAAACTGTTTTTT. Translation: CSASQTLTNEKLFF.

In its sample, this clonotype was seen many times. The chain employs TRBV2 and TRBJ2-2; 8 bases fit TRBD2. From germline, CDR1 is SNHLY and CDR2 FYNNEI. Trimming at V came to 7 bases and at J to 7 bases, leaving 5 bases not matched to a gene. This CDR3 is built from 13 residues. CDR3 bases: TGTGCCAGCACGACTAGCGTGGGCGGGGAGCTGTTTTTT. It is translated as CASTTSVGGELFF.

This clonotype appeared many times. The chain carries TRBV11-2 and TRBJ2-3; perhaps TRBD1 as D (5 bases). V lost 0 bases and J lost 4, with 8 bases in between. The germline V gene encodes CDR1 SGHAT and CDR2 FQNNGV. CDR3 length: 14 amino acids. CDR3 bases: TGTGCCAGCAGCTTAGACAGGGCGGCAGATACGCAGTATTTT. It translates to CASSLDRAADTQYF.

This clonotype was counted ten times or more. V gene TRBV30 combines with J gene TRBJ2-7; the match to TRBD2 covers 7 bases. The CDR3 has 14 amino acids. Germline V lookup: CDR1 GTSNPN, CDR2 SVGIG (reference sequence). Trimming cost V 2 bases and J 0 bases; bases outside gene matches: 4. The CDR3 sequence is CAWSLAGGSYEQYF. Written as DNA, the CDR3 is TGTGCCTGGAGTTTAGCGGGCGGCTCCTACGAGCAGTACTTC. Supplemented by reference TRBV30 and TRBJ2-7, the full variable domain reads SQTIHQWPATLVQPVGSPLSLECTVEGTSNPNLYWYRQAAGRGLQLLFYSVGIGQISSEVPQNLSASRPQDRQFILSSKKLLLSDSGFYLCAWSLAGGSYEQYFGPGTRLTVT.

This clonotype was observed many times. The chain combines TRBV11-1 with TRBJ2-2; D not certain. CDR3 length: 11 amino acids. Germline V gene lookup returns CDR1 SGHAT and CDR2 FQDESV (reference sequence). The V end was cut by 2 bases, the J end by 7 bases, with 2 bases between. The CDR3 DNA is TGTGCCAGCAGCTTAATCGGGGAGCTGTTTTTT. It encodes CASSLIGELFF.

The chain is built from TRBV3-1 and TRBJ1-2; the match to TRBD1 covers 8 bases. CDR3 length: 16 amino acids. The junction had 9 bases not matched to a gene; V was cut back by 0 bases and J by 6 bases. CDR1 is LGHDT and CDR2 is YNNKEL in the germline V gene (reference sequence). CDR3 in amino acids: CASSQDFQGARDGYTF. CDR3 nucleotide sequence: TGTGCCAGCAGCCAAGATTTTCAGGGGGCAAGGGATGGCTACACCTTC. Supplemented by reference TRBV3-1 and TRBJ1-2, the full variable domain reads DTAVSQTPKYLVTQMGNDKSIKCEQNLGHDTMYWYKQDSKKFLKIMFSYNNKELIINETVPNRFSPKSPDKAHLNLHINSLELGDSAVYFCASSQDFQGARDGYTFGSGTRLTVV.

This clonotype has more than one count but fewer than ten. The chain uses TRBV6-1 and TRBJ1-2, with TRBD1 identical over 10 bases. In germline, CDR1 is MNHNS, CDR2 SASEGT. Trimming at V came to 6 bases and at J to 4 bases, leaving 8 bases not matched to a gene. This CDR3 contains 15 residues. The CDR3 reads CASSSGTGATYGYTF. The CDR3 DNA reads as TGTGCCAGCAGCTCCGGGACAGGGGCGACCTATGGCTACACCTTC.

The table lists this clonotype with many counts. The V gene is TRBV7-9, the J gene TRBJ1-3; D gene uncertain. Germline CDR1 is SEHNR and CDR2 is FQNEAQ (reference sequence). The CDR3 sequence is 14 residues long. V shed 6 bases and J shed 0 bases, with 9 bases lying between them. The CDR3 bases are TGTGCCAGCAGGTCGGACGTCTCTGGAAACACCATATATTTT. Translation gives CASRSDVSGNTIYF.

The table lists this clonotype with many counts. This chain connects TRBV14 to TRBJ1-2, with TRBD1 identical over 8 bases. J lost 10 bases, V lost 0 bases, and 13 bases had no gene match. The CDR3 loop spans 16 amino acids. Germline lookup yields CDR1 SGHDN and CDR2 FVKESK. The CDR3 DNA sequence: TGTGCCAGCAGCCAAGATCGGGCAGGGGGCGTAAATGACTACACCTTC. This encodes CASSQDRAGGVNDYTF. The variable domain in full, with the rest retrieved from reference TRBV14 and TRBJ1-2, is EAGVTQFPSHSVIEKGQTVTLRCDPISGHDNLYWYRRVMGKEIKFLLHFVKESKQDESGMPNNRFLAERTGGTYSTLKVQPAELEDSGVYFCASSQDRAGGVNDYTFGSGTRLTVV.